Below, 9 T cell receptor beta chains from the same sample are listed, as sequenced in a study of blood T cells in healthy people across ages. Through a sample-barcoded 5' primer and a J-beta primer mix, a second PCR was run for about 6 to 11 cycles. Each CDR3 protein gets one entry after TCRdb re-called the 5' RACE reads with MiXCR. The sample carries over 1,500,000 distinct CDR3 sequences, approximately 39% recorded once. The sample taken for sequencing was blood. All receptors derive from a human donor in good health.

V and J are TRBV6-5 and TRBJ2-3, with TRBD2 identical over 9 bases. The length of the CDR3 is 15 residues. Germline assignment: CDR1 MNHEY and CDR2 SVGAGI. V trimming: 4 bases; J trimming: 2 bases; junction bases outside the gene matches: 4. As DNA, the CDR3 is TGTGCCAGCAGTTTGGGACTAGCCATCACAGATACGCAGTATTTT. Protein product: CASSLGLAITDTQYF.

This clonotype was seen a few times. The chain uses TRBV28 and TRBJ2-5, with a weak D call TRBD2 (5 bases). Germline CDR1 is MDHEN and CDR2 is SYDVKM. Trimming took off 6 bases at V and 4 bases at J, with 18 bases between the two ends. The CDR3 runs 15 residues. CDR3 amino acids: CASSHATGVSETQYF. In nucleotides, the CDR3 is TGTGCCAGCAGCCATGCGACCGGGGTCTCAGAGACCCAGTACTTC.

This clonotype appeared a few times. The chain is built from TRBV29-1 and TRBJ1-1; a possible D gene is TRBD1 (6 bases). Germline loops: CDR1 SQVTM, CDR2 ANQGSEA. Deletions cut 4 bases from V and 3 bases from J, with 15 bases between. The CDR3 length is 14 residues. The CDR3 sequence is CSVVLSGEDTEAFF. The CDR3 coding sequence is TGCAGCGTTGTCCTTTCAGGGGAAGACACTGAAGCTTTCTTT. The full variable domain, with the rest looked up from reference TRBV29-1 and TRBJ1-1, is SAVISQKPSRDICQRGTSLTIQCQVDSQVTMMFWYRQQPGQSLTLIATANQGSEATYESGFVIDKFPISRPNLTFSTLTVSNMSPEDSSIYLCSVVLSGEDTEAFFGQGTRLTVV.

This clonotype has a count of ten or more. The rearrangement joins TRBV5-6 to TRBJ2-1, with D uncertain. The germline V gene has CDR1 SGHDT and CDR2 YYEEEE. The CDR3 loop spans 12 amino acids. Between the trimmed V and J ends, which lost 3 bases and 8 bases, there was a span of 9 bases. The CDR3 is CASSYNLYEQFF. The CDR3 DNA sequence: TGTGCCAGCAGCTACAACTTGTATGAGCAGTTCTTC.

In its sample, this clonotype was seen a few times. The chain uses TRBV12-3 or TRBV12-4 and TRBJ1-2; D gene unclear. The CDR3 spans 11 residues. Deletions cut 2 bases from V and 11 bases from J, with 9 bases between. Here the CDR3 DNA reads TGTGCCAGCAGTTTATTCCCGGGGTACACCTTC. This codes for CASSLFPGYTF.

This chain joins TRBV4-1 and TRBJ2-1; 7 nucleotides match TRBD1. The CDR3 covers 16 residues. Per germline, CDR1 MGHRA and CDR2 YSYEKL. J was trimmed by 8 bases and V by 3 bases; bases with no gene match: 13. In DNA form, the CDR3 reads TGCGCCAGCAGCCATCCTAGGACAGGACCGGTGGATGAGCAGTTCTTC. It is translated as CASSHPRTGPVDEQFF.

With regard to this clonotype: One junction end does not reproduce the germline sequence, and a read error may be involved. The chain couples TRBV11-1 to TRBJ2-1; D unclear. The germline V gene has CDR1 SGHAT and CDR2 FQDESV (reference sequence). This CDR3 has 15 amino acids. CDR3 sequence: CTSSLGGPIYNKQFF. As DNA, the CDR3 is TGTACCAGCAGCTTAGGTGGGCCTATATACAATAAGCAGTTCTTC.

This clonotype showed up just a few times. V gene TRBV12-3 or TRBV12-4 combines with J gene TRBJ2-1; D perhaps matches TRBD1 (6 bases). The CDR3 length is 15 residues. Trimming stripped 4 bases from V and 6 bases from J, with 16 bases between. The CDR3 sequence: CASSSLATRGNEQFF. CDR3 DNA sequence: TGTGCCAGCAGTTCTTTAGCGACCAGGGGCAATGAGCAGTTCTTC.

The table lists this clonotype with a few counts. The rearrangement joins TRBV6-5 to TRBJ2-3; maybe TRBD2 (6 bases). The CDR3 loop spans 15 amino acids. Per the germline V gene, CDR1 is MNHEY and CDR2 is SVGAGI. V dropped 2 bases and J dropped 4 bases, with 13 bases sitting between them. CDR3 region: CASSYGAGPADTQYF. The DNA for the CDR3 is TGTGCCAGCAGTTACGGCGCGGGGCCAGCAGATACGCAGTATTTT.